These 21 T cell receptor beta chains originate from one sample sequenced in a study of T cell changes during pregnancy in multiple sclerosis. Profiled with immunoSEQ multiplex PCR; TCRdb holds only in-frame clones, not every one. The table has about 40,000 clones, 92% seen once. Sample: CD8+ T cells from peripheral blood mononuclear cells, taken in the third trimester of pregnancy. The receptors originated from a female donor with multiple sclerosis, enrolled in a pregnancy study.

In DNA, the CDR3 is TGTGCCAGCTATTTAGAGAAGGGAGGTCGCACAGATACGCAGTATTTT. Translated: CASYLEKGGRTDTQYF. The chain combines TRBV2 with TRBJ2-3; D perhaps matches TRBD2 (6 bases). The CDR3 loop spans 16 amino acids. Trimming removed 8 bases from V and 1 base from J, with 19 bases in between. Germline lookup yields CDR1 SNHLY and CDR2 FYNNEI.

The rearrangement links TRBV7-9 to TRBJ1-4; D ambiguous. The CDR3 covers 14 residues. Trimming left V 5 bases short and J 8 bases short, with 15 bases between. In germline, CDR1 is SEHNR, CDR2 FQNEAQ (reference sequence). The DNA for the CDR3 is TGTGCCAGCAGCGGAGGCCCCGCCGCCGAAAAACTGTTTTTT. Amino acid sequence: CASSGGPAAEKLFF.

V usage is TRBV5-1 and J usage is TRBJ2-7; 7 bases fit TRBD1. The CDR3 has 14 residues. V shed 3 bases, J shed 6 bases, and the junction held 9 bases outside the gene matches. Looked up from germline, CDR1 is SGHRS and CDR2 is YFSETQ. In DNA, the CDR3 is TGCGCCAGCAGCTACGGACAGGAACGTGGCGAGCAGTACTTC. Protein product: CASSYGQERGEQYF. Full variable domain (missing parts from reference TRBV5-1 and TRBJ2-7): KAGVTQTPRYLIKTRGQQVTLSCSPISGHRSVSWYQQTPGQGLQFLFEYFSETQRNKGNFPGRFSGRQFSNSRSEMNVSTLELGDSALYLCASSYGQERGEQYFGPGTRLTVT.

This chain connects TRBV7-3 to TRBJ1-1; D is perhaps TRBD1 (5 bases). The CDR3 length is 14 residues. Trimming stripped 2 bases from V and 6 bases from J, with 13 bases between. Germline V gene lookup returns CDR1 SGHTA and CDR2 FQGTGA. The CDR3 protein is CASSLQGSLSEAFF. The CDR3 DNA sequence: TGTGCCAGCAGCTTACAGGGTAGTTTGTCTGAAGCTTTCTTT.

The V gene is TRBV4-3, the J gene TRBJ1-3, with 8 bases aligning to TRBD1. The trim removed 3 bases at V and 3 bases at J, leaving 4 bases unmatched. Germline loops: CDR1 LGHNA, CDR2 YSLEER. The CDR3 is 15 amino acids. Written as DNA, the CDR3 is TGCGCCAGCAGCCACGACAGGGGCGATGGAAACACCATATATTTT. Its protein product is CASSHDRGDGNTIYF.

The V gene is TRBV13, the J gene TRBJ1-2, with D uncertain. The V gene's germline CDR1 is PRHDT and CDR2 FYEKMQ (reference sequence). The CDR3 length is 11 residues. V was shortened by 2 bases and J by 8 bases, with 6 bases between the two germline ends. The CDR3 region is CASSLSSGYTF. CDR3 in DNA: TGTGCCAGCAGCTTATCAAGCGGCTACACCTTC.

This sequence joins TRBV19 and TRBJ2-3; 9 bases match TRBD2. The germline V gene encodes CDR1 LNHDA and CDR2 SQIVND (reference sequence). Unmatched junction bases numbered 12, after V lost 3 bases and J lost 5 bases. This CDR3 contains 17 residues. CDR3: CASSIIVASGEGDTQYF. The CDR3 DNA is TGTGCCAGTAGTATCATTGTCGCTAGCGGGGAGGGAGATACGCAGTATTTT.

The rearrangement joins TRBV27 to TRBJ1-1; 7 nucleotides agree with TRBD1. J gave up 6 bases and V 0 bases, and 10 bases lay outside the gene matches. Germline CDR1 MNHEY, CDR2 SMNVEV (reference sequence). CDR3 length: 16 amino acids. CDR3 coding DNA: TGTGCCAGCAGTTTATCGCCCCGACAGGGATTTGCTGAAGCTTTCTTT. It encodes CASSLSPRQGFAEAFF.

The CDR3 DNA reads as TGTGCCAGCAGTTTCGGAGGGGAGGGGTCCTCTGGAAACACCATATATTTT. Translation: CASSFGGEGSSGNTIYF. The V call is TRBV28, the J call TRBJ1-3; D possibly corresponds to TRBD1 (5 bases). The germline CDR1 and CDR2 sequences are MDHEN and SYDVKM. V lost 3 bases to trimming and J lost 0 bases, with 15 bases between them. There are 17 residues in the CDR3.

The CDR3 loop is CASKKWDSREFF. The CDR3 nucleotides are TGCGCCAGCAAGAAATGGGACTCCCGGGAGTTCTTC. This sequence joins TRBV10-1 and TRBJ2-1, with a possible D match to TRBD2 (6 bases). Germline assignment: CDR1 WNHNN and CDR2 SYGVQD (reference sequence). The V and J ends lost 7 bases and 14 bases respectively, with 18 bases between them. The CDR3 contains 12 residues.

The CDR3 DNA sequence: TGTGCCAGCAGGGGGAGGGAGGCCAGTGGAAACACCATATATTTT. As protein: CASRGREASGNTIYF. The chain recombines TRBV7-9 with TRBJ1-3, with D hard to call. Trimming pared 6 bases from V and 3 bases from J, leaving 15 bases between. The CDR3 is 15 residues long. Germline loops: CDR1 SEHNR, CDR2 FQNEAQ (reference sequence).

V usage is TRBV27 and J usage is TRBJ2-1, with D hard to call. The V gene lost 8 bases and the J gene lost 0 bases, with 8 bases spanning the gap. Germline-derived CDR1 and CDR2 are MNHEY and SMNVEV (reference sequence). The CDR3 extends over 13 amino acids. The CDR3 DNA sequence: TGTGCCAGCGCCCGCAGCTCCTACAATGAGCAGTTCTTC. Amino acid sequence: CASARSSYNEQFF.

The chain's CDR3 is CASSPDRGTYEQYF. CDR3 in DNA: TGTGCCAGCAGCCCCGACAGGGGGACCTACGAGCAGTACTTC. This sequence joins TRBV7-3 and TRBJ2-7, with 9 positions matching TRBD1. The CDR3 loop spans 14 amino acids. The V segment lost 5 bases and the J segment 2 bases; nucleotides outside the gene matches: 4. The germline CDR1 and CDR2 sequences are SGHTA and FQGTGA. Drawing the rest from reference TRBV7-3 and TRBJ2-7, the complete variable domain is GAGVSQTPSNKVTEKGKYVELRCDPISGHTALYWYRQSLGQGPEFLIYFQGTGAADDSGLPNDRFFAVRPEGSVSTLKIQRTERGDSAVYLCASSPDRGTYEQYFGPGTRLTVT.

The rearrangement uses TRBV27 and TRBJ2-1; a weak D match, TRBD1 (6 bases). CDR1 and CDR2 (germline): MNHEY, SMNVEV (reference sequence). CDR3 length equals 14 residues. V dropped 10 bases and J dropped 8 bases, with 21 bases sitting between them. The CDR3 coding sequence is TGTGCCACCCTCCGGAATTGGGGACACTATGAGCAGTTCTTC. It translates to CATLRNWGHYEQFF.

The sample holds one count of this clone. The chain couples TRBV27 to TRBJ2-7; TRBD1 matches 10 bases. Germline V lookup: CDR1 MNHEY, CDR2 SMNVEV (reference sequence). The CDR3 covers 15 residues. V shed 3 bases, J shed 0 bases, and the junction held 2 bases outside the gene matches. The CDR3 DNA sequence: TGTGCCAGCAGTTTCGGGACAGGGGACTCCTACGAGCAGTACTTC. It yields the protein CASSFGTGDSYEQYF.

The CDR3 DNA follows: TGTGCCAGCACCAGCGCGGGAGCGGGAGCCAAAAACATTCAGTACTTC. Its protein is CASTSAGAGAKNIQYF. This chain joins TRBV28 and TRBJ2-4; 7 bases agree with TRBD2. V was pared by 7 bases and J by 0 bases, with 9 bases of the junction left unmatched. This CDR3 contains 16 residues. Germline V gene sequence: CDR1 MDHEN, CDR2 SYDVKM.

This chain uses TRBV10-2 with TRBJ2-7, with 7 bases aligning to TRBD1. The CDR3 contains 16 residues. From germline, CDR1 is WSHSY and CDR2 SAAADI. The trim removed 4 bases at V and 2 bases at J, leaving 11 bases unmatched. CDR3 sequence (DNA): TGCGCCAGCAGTGCTCCTGACAGGGAAGTGGCCTACGAGCAGTACTTC. Its translation: CASSAPDREVAYEQYF.

This clone has more than one count but fewer than ten. The chain joins TRBV4-2 to TRBJ2-7; possibly TRBD2 for D (5 bases). The V gene lost 0 bases and the J gene lost 0 bases, with 12 bases spanning the gap. Germline assignment: CDR1 LGHNA and CDR2 YNFKEQ. The CDR3 has 16 residues. The DNA for the CDR3 is TGTGCCAGCAGCCAAGATGAGGGAGACAACTCCTACGAGCAGTACTTC. Its protein product is CASSQDEGDNSYEQYF.

This clone was counted ten times or more. The chain combines TRBV28 with TRBJ2-2; 14 bases fit TRBD2. The CDR3 covers 17 residues. Germline trimming cut 3 bases from V and 7 bases from J; bases unmatched to any gene: 7. In germline, CDR1 is MDHEN, CDR2 SYDVKM. The CDR3 reads CASSFGTSGSFSGELFF. The CDR3 DNA reads TGTGCCAGCAGTTTCGGGACTAGCGGGAGTTTTAGCGGGGAGCTGTTTTTT.

CDR3 sequence: CASSLAAVQNGAFF. The DNA for the CDR3 is TGTGCCAGCAGCTTAGCGGCGGTGCAGAACGGCGCTTTCTTT. J is TRBJ1-1 and V is TRBV7-8, with no clear D. Germline V gene sequence: CDR1 SGHVS, CDR2 FQNEAQ. CDR3 size: 14 residues. The ends were cut back, 0 bases at V and 11 bases at J, with 16 bases in the middle.

The V call is TRBV5-5, the J call TRBJ1-5; 10 bases align to TRBD1. The CDR3 is 15 amino acids. The V gene end was trimmed by 5 bases and the J gene end by 2 bases; junction bases not matched to a gene: 4. The germline CDR1 and CDR2 sequences are SGHKS and YYEKEE (reference sequence). The DNA for the CDR3 is TGTGCCAGCAGGCCCGGGACAGGGGGCAATCAGCCCCAGCATTTT. This translates into CASRPGTGGNQPQHF.